These 9 T cell receptor beta chains originate from one sample sequenced in a study of T cell responses to AZD1222 COVID-19 vaccine. Measured with immunoSEQ multiplex PCR; TCRdb has only the in-frame clones, and not every one. This sample yields 90,000 to 130,000 clones, of which roughly 92% are seen a single time; about 2.5% belongs to the top ten. Sequenced material: peripheral blood, taken 28 days after the second AZD1222 dose. These TCRs come from an adult who received the AZD1222 COVID-19 vaccine.

The gene calls are TRBV24-1 and TRBJ2-1; TRBD1 matches at 8 bases. The J segment lost 10 bases and the V segment lost 6 bases, leaving 4 bases of the junction unmatched. This CDR3 is 12 amino acids long. Germline V gene data show CDR1 as KGHDR and CDR2 as SFDVKD. For the CDR3, the DNA is TGTGCCACCAGTAACAGGGGGAAAGAGCAGTTCTTC. Amino acids: CATSNRGKEQFF.

This chain connects TRBV5-1 to TRBJ2-2; D is possibly TRBD1 (6 bases). This CDR3 region has 16 residues. V was shortened by 0 bases and J by 0 bases, with 9 bases between the two germline ends. Looked up from germline, CDR1 is SGHRS and CDR2 is YFSETQ. The CDR3, as DNA: TGCGCCAGCAGCTTGGAAAGGACAGCGAACACCGGGGAGCTGTTTTTT. Amino acid sequence: CASSLERTANTGELFF.

The chain combines TRBV5-1 with TRBJ2-7; 10 bases are shared with TRBD1. V lost 3 bases to trimming and J lost 5 bases; unmatched junction nucleotides: 8. The CDR3 has 15 residues. The germline V gene has CDR1 SGHRS and CDR2 YFSETQ. The CDR3 DNA is TGCGCCAGCAGCTCGTTGGGACAGGGGAGCCACGAGCAGTACTTC. Its translation: CASSSLGQGSHEQYF.

The chain recombines TRBV5-1 with TRBJ2-3; TRBD2 agrees at 12 bases. Per germline, CDR1 SGHRS and CDR2 YFSETQ. CDR3 length equals 16 residues. J lost 4 bases, V lost 2 bases, and 5 bases had no gene match. The CDR3 nucleotides read TGCGCCAGCAGCTTAACTAGCGGGGGGAATGCAGATACGCAGTATTTT. Translation gives CASSLTSGGNADTQYF.

The J gene is TRBJ2-7, the V gene TRBV6-5; D may be TRBD1 or TRBD2 (5 bases each). Per germline, CDR1 MNHEY and CDR2 SVGAGI. V was clipped by 2 bases and J by 0 bases, with 8 bases between them. This CDR3 is 14 amino acids long. The CDR3 sequence: CASSYKGSSYEQYF. CDR3 in DNA: TGTGCCAGCAGTTACAAGGGGAGCTCCTACGAGCAGTACTTC.

The rearrangement joins TRBV19 to TRBJ2-2; D gene ambiguous. This CDR3 has 14 amino acids. V lost 4 bases, J lost 1 base, and 7 bases lay in between. In germline, CDR1 is LNHDA, CDR2 SQIVND (reference sequence). CDR3 sequence (DNA): TGTGCCAGTAGTAACCGACTGAACACCGGGGAGCTGTTTTTT. Its protein product is CASSNRLNTGELFF.

Of note for this clone: The junction and the germline gene differ at one end; a read error may be behind it. The CDR3 DNA is TGTGCTAGCAGCTCGTCTGGGGGCCGGGTGGGGGAGACCCAGTACTTC. Protein sequence: CASSSSGGRVGETQYF. This chain links TRBV7-7 with TRBJ2-5; D is possibly TRBD1 (6 bases). Germline V gene data show CDR1 as SSHAT and CDR2 as FNYEAQ (reference sequence). CDR3 length: 16 residues.

This chain joins TRBV7-6 and TRBJ2-5; 10 nucleotides match TRBD2. The CDR3 spans 16 residues. Germline values: CDR1 SGHVS, CDR2 FNYEAQ. The V segment lost 1 base and the J segment 2 bases; nucleotides outside the gene matches: 4. CDR3 in amino acids: CASSLESGGAQETQYF. The CDR3 DNA sequence: TGTGCCAGCAGCTTAGAGAGCGGGGGGGCTCAAGAGACCCAGTACTTC.

V and J are TRBV10-3 and TRBJ1-1, with TRBD1 matching over 8 bases. The V and J ends lost 0 bases and 5 bases, in that order; junction bases with no gene match: 5. Per the germline V gene, CDR1 is ENHRY and CDR2 is SYGVKD. The CDR3 contains 15 residues. CDR3 nucleotide sequence: TGTGCCATCAGTGAGTCGCAGGGGGCACGGACTGAAGCTTTCTTT. Its translation is CAISESQGARTEAFF.